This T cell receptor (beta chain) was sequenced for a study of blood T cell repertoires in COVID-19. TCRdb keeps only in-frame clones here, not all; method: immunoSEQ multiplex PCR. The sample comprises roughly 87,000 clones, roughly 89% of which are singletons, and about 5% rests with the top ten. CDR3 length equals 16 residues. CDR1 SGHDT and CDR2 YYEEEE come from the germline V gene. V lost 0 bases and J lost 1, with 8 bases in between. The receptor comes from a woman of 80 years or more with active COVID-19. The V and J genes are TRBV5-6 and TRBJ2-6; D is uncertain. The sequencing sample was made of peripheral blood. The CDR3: CASSLVSPSGANVLTF. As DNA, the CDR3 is TGTGCCAGCAGCTTGGTTAGTCCTTCTGGGGCCAACGTCCTGACTTTC.